These T cell receptor beta chains were read from a single sample in a study of blood T cell repertoires in COVID-19. Sequencing used immunoSEQ multiplex PCR; TCRdb keeps in-frame clones, though not all of them. The data contain about 75,000 clones, over 80% of them singletons. What was sequenced was peripheral blood. The receptors were sampled from a woman aged 45-60 years with acute or convalescent COVID-19. Both conserved end residues are part of each CDR3.

TRBJ2-7 TRBV19 CASSPTGLAGTRSYEQYF
TRBJ1-1 TRBV15 CATSREKGVNTEAFF
TRBJ2-3 TRBV28 CASGTSIPDTQYF
TRBJ2-2 TRBV19 CASSPSLSTGELFF
TRBJ2-5 TRBV2 CASRRYQETQYF
TRBJ2-1 TRBV19 CASSIGSGRYNEQFF
TRBJ1-6 TRBV3-1/TRBV3-2 CASSTGDSYSPLHF
TRBJ1-2 TRBV11-1 CASSLDAFSGYTF
TRBJ2-1 TRBV4-3 CASSQDLFPGGPDNEQFF
TRBJ2-1 TRBV4-3 CASSQDLRGSSYNEQFF
TRBJ1-4 TRBV27 CASRPGGTGEKLFF
TRBJ2-1 TRBV30 CAWMREPDEQFF
TRBJ1-3 TRBV7-9 CASGVQGAGNTIYF
TRBJ2-5 TRBV5-1 CASSLATGGETQYF
TRBJ1-1 TRBV19 CASTSLGGVGDAEAFF
TRBJ1-5 TRBV28 CASSLTEPGKNQPQHF
TRBJ1-1 TRBV27 CASSQQGFVNTEAFF
TRBJ2-5 TRBV7-2 CASSFGTAETQYF
TRBJ2-3 TRBV15 CATSLGRGGEAGDTQYF
TRBJ2-1 TRBV5-1 CASSLEGQTYNEQFF
TRBJ1-2 TRBV11-2 CASSSLRTGGSYGYTF